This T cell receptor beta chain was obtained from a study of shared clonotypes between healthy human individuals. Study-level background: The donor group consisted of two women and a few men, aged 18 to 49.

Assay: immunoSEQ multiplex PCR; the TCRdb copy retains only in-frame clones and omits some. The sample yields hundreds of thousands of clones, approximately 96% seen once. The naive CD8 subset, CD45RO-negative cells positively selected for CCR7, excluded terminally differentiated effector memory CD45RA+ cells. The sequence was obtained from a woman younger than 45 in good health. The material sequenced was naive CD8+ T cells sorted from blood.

In DNA form, the CDR3 reads TGTGCCAGCAGCGTTACAGGGAACGGGGAGCTGTTTTTT. The encoded protein is CASSVTGNGELFF. V is TRBV9 and J is TRBJ2-2; weak D call: TRBD1 (6 bases). CDR3 size: 13 residues. CDR1 SGDLS and CDR2 YYNGEE come from the germline V gene. Trimming took off 2 bases at V and 7 bases at J, with 9 bases between the two ends.